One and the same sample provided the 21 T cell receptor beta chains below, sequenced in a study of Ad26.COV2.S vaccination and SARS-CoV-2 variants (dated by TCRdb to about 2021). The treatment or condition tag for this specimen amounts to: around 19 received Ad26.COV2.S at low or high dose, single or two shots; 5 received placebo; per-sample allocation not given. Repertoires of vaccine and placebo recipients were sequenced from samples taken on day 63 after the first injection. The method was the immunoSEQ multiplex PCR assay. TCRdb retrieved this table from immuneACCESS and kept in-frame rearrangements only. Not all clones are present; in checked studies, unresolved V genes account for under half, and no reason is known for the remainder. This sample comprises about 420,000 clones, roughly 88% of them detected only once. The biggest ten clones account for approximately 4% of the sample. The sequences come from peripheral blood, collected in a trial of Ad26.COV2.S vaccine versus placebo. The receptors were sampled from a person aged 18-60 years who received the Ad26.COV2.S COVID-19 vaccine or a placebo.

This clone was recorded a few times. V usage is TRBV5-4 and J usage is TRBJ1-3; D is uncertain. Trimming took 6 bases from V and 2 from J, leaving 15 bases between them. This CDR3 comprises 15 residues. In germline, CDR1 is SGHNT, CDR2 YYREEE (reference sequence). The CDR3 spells CASTPKDGAGNTIYF. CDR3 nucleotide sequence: TGTGCCAGCACCCCCAAAGACGGCGCTGGAAACACCATATATTTT.

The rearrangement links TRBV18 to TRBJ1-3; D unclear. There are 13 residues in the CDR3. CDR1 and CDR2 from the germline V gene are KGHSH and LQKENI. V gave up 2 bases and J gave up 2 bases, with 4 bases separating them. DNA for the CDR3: TGTGCCAGCTCACCATCTCCTGGAAACACCATATATTTT. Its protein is CASSPSPGNTIYF.

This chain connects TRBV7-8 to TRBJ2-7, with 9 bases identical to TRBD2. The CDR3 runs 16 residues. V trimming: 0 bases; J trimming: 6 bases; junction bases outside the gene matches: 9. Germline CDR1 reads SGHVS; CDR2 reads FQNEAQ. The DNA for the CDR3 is TGTGCCAGCAGCTTAGCGCGGGCGGGGGGGCTGAGCGAGCAGTACTTC. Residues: CASSLARAGGLSEQYF.

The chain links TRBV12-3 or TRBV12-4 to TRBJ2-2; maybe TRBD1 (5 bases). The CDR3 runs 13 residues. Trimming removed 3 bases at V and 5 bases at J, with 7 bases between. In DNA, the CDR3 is TGTGCCAGCAGTTTCAAGGGGACCGGGGAGCTGTTTTTT. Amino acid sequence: CASSFKGTGELFF.

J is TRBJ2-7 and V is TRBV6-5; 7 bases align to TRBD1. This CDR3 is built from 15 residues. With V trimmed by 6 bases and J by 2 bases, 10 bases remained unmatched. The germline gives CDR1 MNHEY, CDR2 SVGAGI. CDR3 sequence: CASSPGTEATYEQYF. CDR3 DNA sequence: TGTGCCAGCAGCCCCGGGACAGAAGCGACCTACGAGCAGTACTTC.

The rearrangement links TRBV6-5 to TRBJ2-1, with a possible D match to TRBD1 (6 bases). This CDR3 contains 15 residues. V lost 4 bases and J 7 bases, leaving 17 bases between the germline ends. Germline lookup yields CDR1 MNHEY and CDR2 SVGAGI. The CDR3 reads CASSFGTSFNNEQFF. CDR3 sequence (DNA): TGTGCCAGCAGTTTCGGGACATCATTCAATAATGAGCAGTTCTTC.

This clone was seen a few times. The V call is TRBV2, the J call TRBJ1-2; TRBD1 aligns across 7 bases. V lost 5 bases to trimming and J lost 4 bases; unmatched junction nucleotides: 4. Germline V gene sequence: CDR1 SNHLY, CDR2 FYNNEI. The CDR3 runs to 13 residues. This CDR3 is CASSWDSGYGYTF. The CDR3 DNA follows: TGTGCCAGCAGTTGGGACAGTGGCTATGGCTACACCTTC. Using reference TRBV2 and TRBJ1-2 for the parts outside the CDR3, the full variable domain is EPEVTQTPSHQVTQMGQEVILRCVPISNHLYFYWYRQILGQKVEFLVSFYNNEISEKSEIFDDQFSVERPDGSNFTLKIRSTKLEDSAMYFCASSWDSGYGYTFGSGTRLTVV.

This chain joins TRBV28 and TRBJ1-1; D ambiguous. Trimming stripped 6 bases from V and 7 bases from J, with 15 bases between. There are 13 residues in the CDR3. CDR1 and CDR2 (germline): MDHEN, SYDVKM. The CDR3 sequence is CASRGTGFLEAFF. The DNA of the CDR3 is TGTGCCAGCAGGGGAACGGGGTTTCTTGAAGCTTTCTTT.

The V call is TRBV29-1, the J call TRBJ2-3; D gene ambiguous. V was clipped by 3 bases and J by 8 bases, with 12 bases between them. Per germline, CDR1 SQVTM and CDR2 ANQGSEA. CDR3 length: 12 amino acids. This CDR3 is CSVDLEIGTQYF. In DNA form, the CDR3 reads TGCAGCGTTGATCTAGAAATTGGTACGCAGTATTTT.

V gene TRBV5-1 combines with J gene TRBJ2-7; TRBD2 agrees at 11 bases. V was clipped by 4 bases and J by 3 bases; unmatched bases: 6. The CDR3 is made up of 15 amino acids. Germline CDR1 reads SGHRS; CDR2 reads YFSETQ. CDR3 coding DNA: TGCGCCAGCAGCCCAATACTAGCGGGGGACTACGAGCAGTACTTC. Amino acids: CASSPILAGDYEQYF.

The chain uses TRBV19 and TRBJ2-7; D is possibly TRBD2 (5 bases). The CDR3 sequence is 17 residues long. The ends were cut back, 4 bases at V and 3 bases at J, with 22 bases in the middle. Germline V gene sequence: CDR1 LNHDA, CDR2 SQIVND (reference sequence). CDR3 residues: CASSTLIASGVHYEQYF. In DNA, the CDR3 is TGTGCCAGTAGTACCTTAATTGCCTCCGGGGTTCACTACGAGCAGTACTTC.

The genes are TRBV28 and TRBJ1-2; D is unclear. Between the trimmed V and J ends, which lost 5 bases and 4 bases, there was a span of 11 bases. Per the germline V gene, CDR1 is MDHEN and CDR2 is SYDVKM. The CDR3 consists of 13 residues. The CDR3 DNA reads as TGTGCCAGCAGTGCCGGAGAGTTCTATGGCTACACCTTC. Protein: CASSAGEFYGYTF.

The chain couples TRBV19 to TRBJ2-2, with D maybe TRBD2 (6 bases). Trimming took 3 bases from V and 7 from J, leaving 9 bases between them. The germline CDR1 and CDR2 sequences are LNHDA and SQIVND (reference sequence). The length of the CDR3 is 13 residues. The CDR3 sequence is CASSMGGVGELFF. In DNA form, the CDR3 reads TGTGCCAGTAGTATGGGAGGAGTCGGGGAGCTGTTTTTT.

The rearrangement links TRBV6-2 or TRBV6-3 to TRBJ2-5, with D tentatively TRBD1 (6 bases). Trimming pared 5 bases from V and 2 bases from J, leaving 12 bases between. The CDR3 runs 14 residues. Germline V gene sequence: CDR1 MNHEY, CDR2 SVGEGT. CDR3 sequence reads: CASSDRDTQETQYF. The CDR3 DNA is TGTGCCAGCAGTGACCGGGACACACAAGAGACCCAGTACTTC.

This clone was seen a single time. This chain's CDR3 is CASSGTDKHQPQHF. The DNA for the CDR3 is TGTGCCAGCAGCGGAACAGACAAACATCAGCCCCAGCATTTT. This sequence joins TRBV5-5 and TRBJ1-5; D ambiguous. Germline loops: CDR1 SGHKS, CDR2 YYEKEE (reference sequence). The germline V and J ends were trimmed by 4 bases and 5 bases, with 13 bases remaining between them. This CDR3 region has 14 residues.

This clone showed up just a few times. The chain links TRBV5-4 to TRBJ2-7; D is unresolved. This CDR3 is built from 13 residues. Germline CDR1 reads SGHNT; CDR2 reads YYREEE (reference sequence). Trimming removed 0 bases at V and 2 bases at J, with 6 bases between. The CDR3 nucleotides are TGTGCCAGCAGCTTGGTTGGGACCTACGAGCAGTACTTC. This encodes CASSLVGTYEQYF.

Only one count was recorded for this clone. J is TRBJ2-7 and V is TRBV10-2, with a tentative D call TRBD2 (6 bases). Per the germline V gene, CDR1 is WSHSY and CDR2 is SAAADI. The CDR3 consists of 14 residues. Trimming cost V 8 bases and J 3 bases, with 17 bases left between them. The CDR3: CASRAGLNVYEQYF. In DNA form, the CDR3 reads TGCGCCAGCCGGGCGGGACTCAACGTCTACGAGCAGTACTTC.

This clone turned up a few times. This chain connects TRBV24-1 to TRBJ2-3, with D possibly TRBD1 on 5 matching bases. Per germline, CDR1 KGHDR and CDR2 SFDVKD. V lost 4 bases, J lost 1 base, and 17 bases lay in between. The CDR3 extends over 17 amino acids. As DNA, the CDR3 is TGTGCCACCAGTGAACAGGACGGAAAACTTCGCACAGATACGCAGTATTTT. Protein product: CATSEQDGKLRTDTQYF.

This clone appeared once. DNA for the CDR3: TGTGCCAGCAGCTTACTAAGTTATGGCTACACCTTC. Translation gives CASSLLSYGYTF. V is TRBV7-9 and J is TRBJ1-2; D call uncertain. The V gene lost 2 bases and the J gene lost 5 bases, with 6 bases spanning the gap. CDR3 length equals 12 residues. Germline V CDR1 and CDR2: SEHNR, FQNEAQ (reference sequence).

The CDR3 protein is CASSSGTGRDTIYF. The CDR3 coding sequence is TGTGCCAGCAGCTCAGGGACAGGGCGTGACACCATATATTTT. V usage is TRBV5-4 and J usage is TRBJ1-3; TRBD1 matches at 9 bases. The CDR3 loop spans 14 amino acids. Losses at the gene ends were 3 bases for V and 8 bases for J; bases not matched to a gene: 6. The germline V gene has CDR1 SGHNT and CDR2 YYREEE (reference sequence).

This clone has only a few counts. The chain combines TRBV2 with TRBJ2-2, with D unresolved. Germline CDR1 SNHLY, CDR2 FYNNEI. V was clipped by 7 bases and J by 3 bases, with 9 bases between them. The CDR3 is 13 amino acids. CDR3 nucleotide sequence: TGTGCCAGCAAGGCCCACGACACCGGGGAGCTGTTTTTT. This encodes CASKAHDTGELFF.